A single sample gave rise to the 15 T cell receptor beta chains below, sequenced in a study of T cells in women clearing cervical HPV infection. Method: immunoSEQ multiplex PCR; TCRdb's copy keeps in-frame clones and lacks some. The sample totals roughly 40,000 clones. The sequenced sample was blood buffy coat. These receptors all come from a woman between 18 and 69 years old with a cervical HPV16 infection that either progressed to CIN3+ or cleared (not recorded which).

Turning to this clone: The observed sequence ends 3 residues before the CDR3 terminus, with the missing tail filled in from the germline J gene. The chain carries TRBV5-1 and TRBJ2-7; TRBD2 matches at 10 bases. The ends lost 1 base at V and 6 bases at J; junction bases unmatched: 4. The V gene's germline CDR1 is SGHRS and CDR2 YFSETQ. The CDR3 has 14 amino acids. CDR3 sequence: CASSLSGLAVEQYF. CDR3 bases read: TGCGCCAGCAGCTTGTCAGGACTAGCGGTCGAG.

To note about this clone: The read ends 3 residues early relative to the CDR3; the germline J gene fills the gap. The chain employs TRBV20-1 and TRBJ1-1; TRBD1 is a possible D gene (5 bases). This CDR3 is 15 amino acids long. Per germline, CDR1 DFQATT and CDR2 SNEGSKA (reference sequence). V lost 3 bases and J 5 bases, leaving 19 bases between the germline ends. The CDR3 loop reads CSASREPGLGTEAFF. CDR3 DNA (partial): TGCAGTGCTAGTCGTGAGCCAGGGCTTGGGACTGAA.

Points on this clone: The read gets to within 3 residues of the CDR3 end, and the germline J gene fills in the rest. This chain connects TRBV5-1 to TRBJ2-1, with 8 positions matching TRBD2. V shed 4 bases and J 7 bases; nucleotides not matched to a gene: 4. Germline V gene lookup returns CDR1 SGHRS and CDR2 YFSETQ. CDR3 length equals 13 residues. The sequenced part of the CDR3 DNA is TGCGCCAGCAGCCTTAGCGGGATTAATGAG. It yields the protein CASSLSGINE. The complete CDR3 sequence is CASSLSGINEQFF.

To note about this clone: The CDR3 is cut off 3 residues early in the read; its end comes from the germline J gene. The V gene is TRBV30, the J gene TRBJ2-7; TRBD2 matches at 9 bases. The CDR3 runs to 16 residues. Trimming removed 0 bases from V and 1 base from J; junction bases left unmatched: 7. The germline gives CDR1 GTSNPN, CDR2 SVGIG (reference sequence). CDR3 DNA (partial): TGTGCCTGGAGTGTCGGAAGCGGGAGGAGTTCCTACGAG. It codes for CAWSVGSGRSSYE. The whole CDR3 is CAWSVGSGRSSYEQYF.

Concerning this clone itself: With the read ending 3 residues before the CDR3 end, the germline J gene is used to fill in that end. V and J are TRBV5-1 and TRBJ2-7; the match to TRBD2 covers 12 bases. V was pared by 0 bases and J by 6 bases, with 7 bases of the junction left unmatched. CDR3 length: 16 residues. The germline CDR1 and CDR2 sequences are SGHRS and YFSETQ. The CDR3 here is CASSLGLAGELGEQYF. The DNA read from the CDR3 is TGCGCCAGCAGCTTGGGACTAGCGGGAGAGTTAGGCGAG.

With respect to this clone: The read terminates 3 residues ahead of where the CDR3 ends, so the germline J gene completes it. This sequence joins TRBV7-9 and TRBJ2-5, with D uncertain. The CDR3 extends over 14 amino acids. V lost 6 bases, J lost 1 base, and 12 bases lay in between. Germline loops: CDR1 SEHNR, CDR2 FQNEAQ (reference sequence). CDR3 DNA (partial): TGTGCCAGCAGTCTCTACAGTCTCCAAGAGACC. Amino acid sequence: CASSLYSLQET. The complete CDR3 reads CASSLYSLQETQYF.

Concerning this clone: The observed sequence ends 3 residues before the CDR3 terminus, with the missing tail filled in from the germline J gene. This chain links TRBV18 with TRBJ2-1, with a tentative D call TRBD1 (6 bases). The germline V gene has CDR1 KGHSH and CDR2 LQKENI. Deletions cut 8 bases from V and 5 bases from J, with 13 bases between. The CDR3 contains 13 residues. The covered CDR3 bases are TGTGCCAGCGCTGACAGGCTAGACAATGAG. It translates to CASADRLDNE. From start to end, the CDR3 is CASADRLDNEQFF.

With respect to this clone: The read halts 3 residues ahead of the CDR3 end, with the missing end drawn from the germline J gene. The J gene is TRBJ1-4, the V gene TRBV9; maybe TRBD1 (6 bases). V was pared by 4 bases and J by 7 bases, with 17 bases between. In germline, CDR1 is SGDLS, CDR2 YYNGEE. CDR3 length: 15 residues. The CDR3 reads CASSLGGGRSEKLFF. The DNA read from the CDR3 is TGTGCCAGCAGCCTAGGGGGGGGCCGGAGTGAAAAA.

With regard to this clone: The junction shows a germline mismatch at one end, possibly a read error. The read comes to an end 3 residues before the CDR3 does, leaving the germline J gene to fill in the end. V and J are TRBV7-6 and TRBJ2-1; a possible D gene is TRBD1 (6 bases). The CDR3 consists of 16 residues. Germline values: CDR1 SGHVS, CDR2 FNYEAQ. CDR3 bases read: TGTGTCAGCAGCTTAGGGGGAGAGGGGTACTACAATGAG. This gives the protein CVSSLGGEGYYNE. The full CDR3 reads CVSSLGGEGYYNEQFF.

With respect to this clone: The DNA ends 3 residues before the CDR3 does, and the rest of the CDR3 is filled in from the germline J gene. This rearrangement joins TRBV2 to TRBJ1-4; D gene ambiguous. This CDR3 comprises 11 residues. Germline V CDR1 and CDR2: SNHLY, FYNNEI. The V gene lost 4 bases and the J gene lost 7 bases, with 4 bases spanning the gap. This CDR3 reads CASSVAEKLFF. The CDR3 DNA, read in part, is TGTGCCAGCAGTGTGGCTGAAAAA.

A word on this clone: The DNA ends 3 residues before the CDR3 does, and the rest of the CDR3 is filled in from the germline J gene. This chain joins TRBV28 and TRBJ2-2; 9 nucleotides match TRBD1. The V gene's germline CDR1 is MDHEN and CDR2 SYDVKM. V dropped 6 bases and J dropped 1; count of bases not matched to a gene: 6. The CDR3 spans 16 residues. CDR3 protein: CASRAPGQGNTGELFF. The part of the CDR3 DNA that was read is TGTGCCAGCAGAGCCCCGGGACAGGGGAACACCGGGGAG.

As to this clone: Read sequence stops 3 residues before the CDR3 end, and the germline J gene provides the missing end. The chain has TRBV9 and TRBJ2-1, with 14 bases that match TRBD2. V shed 4 bases, J shed 6 bases, and the junction held 9 bases outside the gene matches. The CDR3 has 17 amino acids. Per germline, CDR1 SGDLS and CDR2 YYNGEE. The CDR3 region is CASSYGLAGGGINEQFF. Incomplete CDR3 DNA: TGTGCCAGCAGCTACGGACTAGCGGGAGGTGGGATCAATGAG.

In regard to this clone: The read terminates 3 residues ahead of where the CDR3 ends, so the germline J gene completes it. The gene calls are TRBV7-9 and TRBJ2-1; no clear D gene. The ends were cut back, 3 bases at V and 8 bases at J, with 8 bases in the middle. The CDR3 is made up of 12 amino acids. CDR1 SEHNR and CDR2 FQNEAQ come from the germline V gene (reference sequence). The DNA read from the CDR3 is TGTGCCAGCAGCTTCGCTACGTATGAG. It specifies CASSFATYE. The CDR3, in full, reads CASSFATYEQFF.

Details on this clone: Read sequence stops 3 residues before the CDR3 end, and the germline J gene provides the missing end. This chain links TRBV30 with TRBJ2-2; D unresolved. The CDR3 spans 20 residues. Trimming cost V 0 bases and J 3 bases, with 26 bases left between them. Germline lookup yields CDR1 GTSNPN and CDR2 SVGIG (reference sequence). Incomplete CDR3 DNA: TGTGCCTGGAGTGTATGGTGGGTTAGCCCGTCCCAAATTCACACCGGGGAG. It is translated as CAWSVWWVSPSQIHTGE. The whole CDR3 is CAWSVWWVSPSQIHTGELFF.

Concerning this clone itself: The CDR3 goes on 3 residues after the read ends, and that part is filled in from the germline J gene. This rearrangement joins TRBV28 to TRBJ2-1; D possibly corresponds to TRBD2 (5 bases). V was cut by 3 bases and J by 1 base, with 7 bases left in between. The germline V gene encodes CDR1 MDHEN and CDR2 SYDVKM. This CDR3 contains 14 residues. The CDR3 here is CASSFGVSYNEQFF. CDR3 DNA (partial): TGTGCCAGCAGTTTCGGGGTTTCCTACAATGAG. Filled out from reference TRBV28 and TRBJ2-1, the complete variable domain reads DVKVTQSSRYLVKRTGEKVFLECVQDMDHENMFWYRQDPGLGLRLIYFSYDVKMKEKGDIPEGYSVSREKKERFSLILESASTNQTSMYLCASSFGVSYNEQFFGPGTRLTVL.